Below, one TCR beta chain is given with its context. Its antigen is currently unknown. Produced via immunoSEQ multiplex PCR; TCRdb's table is partial and in-frame only. The sample comprises 130,000 or so clones, 75% to 85% of which are singletons, and 7.9% rests with the top ten. Germline V gene lookup returns CDR1 MGHRA and CDR2 YSYEKL. The CDR3 consists of 17 residues. Trimming took 0 bases from V and 0 from J, leaving 9 bases between them. This sample stems from a study of T cell responses to AZD1222 COVID-19 vaccine. Study-wide points: Only 5 to 7 AZD1222 recipients tested seropositive at baseline. A reported finding is that nearly half of spike-specific TCRs target unmutated variant regions.

This clonotype was obtained from an adult who received the MenACWY meningococcal vaccine as a control. The chain carries TRBV4-1 and TRBJ1-6; unclear D gene. The sequencing here drew on peripheral blood, taken 28 days after the second dose of the MenACWY control vaccine. The CDR3, as DNA: TGCGCCAGCAGCCAAGACGGTTCGGTCTCCTATAATTCACCCCTCCACTTT. Translating gives CASSQDGSVSYNSPLHF.